A single sample gave rise to the 26 T cell receptor beta chains below, sequenced in a study of blood T cell repertoires in COVID-19. Measured with immunoSEQ multiplex PCR; TCRdb has only the in-frame clones, and not every one. The table shows around 340,000 clones, with 86% occurring only once. The material sequenced was peripheral blood. The receptor source for this set is a woman aged 55-75 years with COVID-19, enrolled during active disease.

This sequence joins TRBV24-1 and TRBJ2-1, with 10 bases lining up with TRBD2. Unmatched junction bases numbered 3, after V lost 3 bases and J lost 2 bases. The CDR3 spans 16 residues. Germline V lookup: CDR1 KGHDR, CDR2 SFDVKD. The chain's CDR3 is CATSDATSGTYNEQFF. The CDR3 DNA sequence: TGTGCCACCAGTGATGCCACTAGCGGGACCTACAATGAGCAGTTCTTC.

The rearrangement joins TRBV10-3 to TRBJ1-3; D gene uncertain. The CDR3 extends over 15 amino acids. V lost 4 bases and J lost 0, with 10 bases in between. Germline V gene sequence: CDR1 ENHRY, CDR2 SYGVKD. CDR3 DNA: TGTGCCATCAGTGTAGACATAGTCTCTGGAAACACCATATATTTT. Translating gives CAISVDIVSGNTIYF.

There are a few counts of this clone. This chain connects TRBV18 to TRBJ1-4; TRBD1 agrees at 9 bases. Germline lookup yields CDR1 KGHSH and CDR2 LQKENI. CDR3 length equals 13 residues. V gave up 6 bases and J gave up 8 bases; unmatched junction bases: 4. The CDR3 loop reads CASSGTGTEKLFF. Here the CDR3 DNA reads TGTGCCAGCTCCGGGACAGGGACCGAAAAACTGTTTTTT.

The chain has TRBV7-2 and TRBJ1-6, with D possibly being TRBD1 (6 bases). The germline V and J ends were trimmed by 7 bases and 7 bases, with 17 bases remaining between them. Germline CDR1 and CDR2: SGHTA and FQGNSA. This CDR3 has 15 amino acids. CDR3 nucleotides: TGTGCCAGCAACCTACAGGGAACGGGGAATTCACCCCTCCACTTT. It yields the protein CASNLQGTGNSPLHF.

The gene calls are TRBV7-9 and TRBJ2-7, with TRBD1 matching over 8 bases. V lost 1 base to trimming and J lost 3 bases; unmatched junction nucleotides: 5. Germline V gives CDR1 SEHNR, CDR2 FQNEAQ (reference sequence). The CDR3 totals 15 residues. DNA of the CDR3: TGTGCCAGCAGCTTAGAGGCAGGGGGCTTCTACGAGCAGTACTTC. Its translation is CASSLEAGGFYEQYF.

The rearrangement joins TRBV3-1 (or the pseudogene TRBV3-2) to TRBJ1-3; D possibly corresponds to TRBD1 (5 bases). Trimming removed 1 base from V and 0 bases from J, with 13 bases in between. Per germline, CDR1 LGHDT and CDR2 YNNKEL (reference sequence). This CDR3 is built from 17 residues. CDR3 coding DNA: TGTGCCAGCAGCCAAGGGCCAGGGAGGCTCTCTGGAAACACCATATATTTT. As protein: CASSQGPGRLSGNTIYF.

This clone was recorded at least ten times. The chain carries TRBV5-1 and TRBJ1-6; 11 bases match TRBD1. CDR1 is SGHRS and CDR2 is YFSETQ in the germline V gene. The V segment lost 6 bases and the J segment 4 bases; nucleotides outside the gene matches: 3. The CDR3 length is 15 residues. CDR3 region: CASTRDRGYNSPLHF. The CDR3 region has the DNA TGCGCCAGCACCAGGGACAGGGGGTATAATTCACCCCTCCACTTT.

The V call is TRBV5-1, the J call TRBJ1-4; TRBD1 aligns across 8 bases. The germline gives CDR1 SGHRS, CDR2 YFSETQ. V gave up 0 bases and J gave up 6 bases; unmatched junction bases: 10. CDR3 length: 17 residues. The CDR3 DNA reads TGCGCCAGCAGCTTGGATCCACCGGCAGGGGGCTATGAAAAACTGTTTTTT. Translating it yields CASSLDPPAGGYEKLFF. The entire variable domain, with the rest obtained from reference TRBV5-1 and TRBJ1-4, is as follows: KAGVTQTPRYLIKTRGQQVTLSCSPISGHRSVSWYQQTPGQGLQFLFEYFSETQRNKGNFPGRFSGRQFSNSRSEMNVSTLELGDSALYLCASSLDPPAGGYEKLFFGSGTQLSVL.

This sequence joins TRBV5-5 and TRBJ2-3; 7 nucleotides match TRBD1. Germline V gene data show CDR1 as SGHKS and CDR2 as YYEKEE (reference sequence). The CDR3 extends over 15 amino acids. The V segment lost 4 bases and the J segment 2 bases; nucleotides outside the gene matches: 7. In DNA form, the CDR3 reads TGTGCCAGCAGCCAACAGGGGTCCCCCACAGATACGCAGTATTTT. Protein sequence: CASSQQGSPTDTQYF.

In its sample, this clone was seen a few times. The rearrangement uses TRBV6-1 and TRBJ2-4; D is possibly TRBD1 (6 bases). Germline V gene data show CDR1 as MNHNS and CDR2 as SASEGT. The germline V and J ends were trimmed by 0 bases and 0 bases, with 21 bases remaining between them. The CDR3 sequence is 20 residues long. The CDR3 spells CASSEAKGHLTGLAKNIQYF. The CDR3 nucleotides read TGTGCCAGCAGTGAAGCTAAAGGGCACTTAACAGGGCTAGCCAAAAACATTCAGTACTTC.

V usage is TRBV5-4 and J usage is TRBJ1-6; D gene uncertain. Deletions cut 4 bases from V and 4 bases from J, with 12 bases between. This CDR3 spans 15 amino acids. Per the germline V gene, CDR1 is SGHNT and CDR2 is YYREEE (reference sequence). The CDR3 reads CASSPGREYNSPLHF. The CDR3 nucleotides are TGTGCCAGCAGCCCCGGGAGGGAGTATAATTCACCCCTCCACTTT. Together with reference TRBV5-4 and TRBJ1-6, the CDR3 gives the full variable domain: ETGVTQSPTHLIKTRGQQVTLRCSSQSGHNTVSWYQQALGQGPQFIFQYYREEENGRGNFPPRFSGLQFPNYSSELNVNALELDDSALYLCASSPGREYNSPLHFGNGTRLTVT.

This clone was seen once. V and J are TRBV7-6 and TRBJ2-1; D possibly corresponds to TRBD2 (5 bases). Trimming removed 1 base from V and 0 bases from J, with 10 bases in between. The CDR3 is 16 residues long. CDR1 is SGHVS and CDR2 is FNYEAQ in the germline V gene. CDR3 loop: CASSLEGSRSYNEQFF. The CDR3 DNA sequence: TGTGCCAGCAGCTTAGAAGGGAGTCGCTCCTACAATGAGCAGTTCTTC.

The V gene is TRBV30, the J gene TRBJ2-3, with 8 bases matching TRBD2. V lost 3 bases, J lost 5 bases, and 4 bases stayed unmatched. Looked up from germline, CDR1 is GTSNPN and CDR2 is SVGIG (reference sequence). The CDR3 sequence is 13 residues long. CDR3 residues: CAWRRGGLDTQYF. Written as DNA, the CDR3 is TGTGCCTGGAGACGGGGGGGCTTAGATACGCAGTATTTT.

The sample holds a few counts of this clone. CDR3 bases: TGTGCCAGCAGCCGACAGGACAGCTCTGGAAACACCATATATTTT. It is translated as CASSRQDSSGNTIYF. This rearrangement joins TRBV3-1 (or the pseudogene TRBV3-2) to TRBJ1-3, with D maybe TRBD1 (6 bases). CDR3 length: 15 residues. V was trimmed by 4 bases and J by 0 bases, leaving 10 bases between them. The germline V gene encodes CDR1 LGHDT and CDR2 YNNKEL (reference sequence).

The chain uses TRBV11-2 and TRBJ2-3, with a tentative D call TRBD1 (5 bases). Germline values: CDR1 SGHAT, CDR2 FQNNGV. The CDR3 length is 13 residues. The V gene lost 4 bases and the J gene lost 10 bases, with 15 bases spanning the gap. CDR3 nucleotide sequence: TGTGCCAGCAGCTCGACAGCCCCAGGATCGCAGTATTTT. Translating it yields CASSSTAPGSQYF.

The chain carries TRBV5-1 and TRBJ2-5; 10 nucleotides match TRBD1. CDR3 length: 14 amino acids. Germline V gives CDR1 SGHRS, CDR2 YFSETQ. Trimming removed 7 bases from V and 6 bases from J; junction bases left unmatched: 9. The CDR3: CASCLTGGMKTQYF. Here the CDR3 DNA reads TGCGCCAGCTGTTTGACAGGGGGCATGAAGACCCAGTACTTC.

CDR3 sequence reads: CASSLGRGTTYEQYF. DNA for the CDR3: TGTGCCAGCAGCTTAGGGCGGGGGACCACCTACGAGCAGTACTTC. V usage is TRBV11-2 and J usage is TRBJ2-7; TRBD2 matches at 7 bases. Germline V lookup: CDR1 SGHAT, CDR2 FQNNGV. The J segment lost 2 bases and the V segment lost 1 base, leaving 5 bases of the junction unmatched. The CDR3 covers 15 residues.

CDR3 in DNA: TGCGCCAGCAGCTTGGCCTATGAGAGCTCTGGAAACACCATATATTTT. Its translation is CASSLAYESSGNTIYF. The rearrangement uses TRBV5-1 and TRBJ1-3; D is unresolved. This CDR3 region has 16 residues. V was cut by 0 bases and J by 0 bases, with 10 bases left in between. Germline-derived CDR1 and CDR2 are SGHRS and YFSETQ.

V and J are TRBV18 and TRBJ2-2, with D hard to call. V gave up 6 bases and J gave up 5 bases, with 7 bases separating them. The germline gives CDR1 KGHSH, CDR2 LQKENI. The CDR3 is made up of 12 amino acids. This chain's CDR3 is CASSPMTGELFF. CDR3 DNA: TGTGCCAGCTCCCCCATGACCGGGGAGCTGTTTTTT.

The chain carries TRBV24-1 and TRBJ2-2; D possibly corresponds to TRBD1 (6 bases). The CDR3 spans 16 residues. Germline V gives CDR1 KGHDR, CDR2 SFDVKD. V was clipped by 0 bases and J by 7 bases, with 14 bases between them. This CDR3 is CATSDLGGGAGGELFF. DNA for the CDR3: TGTGCCACCAGTGATTTGGGTGGGGGCGCCGGCGGGGAGCTGTTTTTT.

In this sample, this clone turned up a few times. The rearrangement joins TRBV7-9 to TRBJ2-1, with 8 bases that match TRBD2. CDR1 and CDR2 from the germline V gene are SEHNR and FQNEAQ (reference sequence). V was clipped by 6 bases and J by 9 bases; unmatched bases: 4. The CDR3 contains 12 residues. The CDR3 nucleotides read TGTGCCAGCAGTCTCAGCGGGGGTGAGCAGTTCTTC. Translation gives CASSLSGGEQFF.

The chain carries TRBV9 and TRBJ2-1; possible D gene TRBD1, 5 bases. The V gene lost 0 bases and the J gene lost 2 bases, with 9 bases spanning the gap. The germline V gene encodes CDR1 SGDLS and CDR2 YYNGEE. This CDR3 spans 15 amino acids. The CDR3 sequence: CASSVEGITYNEQFF. Written as DNA, the CDR3 is TGTGCCAGCAGCGTAGAGGGGATCACCTACAATGAGCAGTTCTTC.

This chain joins TRBV2 and TRBJ2-3; TRBD2 is a possible D gene (7 bases). The CDR3 length is 16 residues. CDR1 SNHLY and CDR2 FYNNEI come from the germline V gene. Trimming removed 2 bases from V and 2 bases from J, with 14 bases in between. CDR3 nucleotides: TGTGCCAGCAGTGAACGGGGGGCGCATCTCACAGATACGCAGTATTTT. It translates to CASSERGAHLTDTQYF. The whole variable domain, remainder taken from reference TRBV2 and TRBJ2-3, is EPEVTQTPSHQVTQMGQEVILRCVPISNHLYFYWYRQILGQKVEFLVSFYNNEISEKSEIFDDQFSVERPDGSNFTLKIRSTKLEDSAMYFCASSERGAHLTDTQYFGPGTRLTVL.

The chain couples TRBV3-1 (or the pseudogene TRBV3-2) to TRBJ2-5, with TRBD2 matching over 12 bases. CDR3 size: 19 residues. V shed 0 bases and J 5 bases; nucleotides not matched to a gene: 13. From germline, CDR1 is LGHDT and CDR2 YNNKEL (reference sequence). DNA of the CDR3: TGTGCCAGCAGCCAAGATCCTGGACTAGCGGGGTCCCCTGGGGAGACCCAGTACTTC. Translation gives CASSQDPGLAGSPGETQYF.

To note about this clone: Other DNA sequences within the sample encode an identical CDR3. V and J are TRBV27 and TRBJ1-2; D possibly corresponds to TRBD1 (5 bases). CDR1 MNHEY and CDR2 SMNVEV come from the germline V gene (reference sequence). The CDR3 is made up of 13 amino acids. The V gene lost 3 bases and the J gene lost 2 bases, with 7 bases spanning the gap. CDR3 sequence (DNA): TGTGCCAGCAGTTTGACAGCAAACTATGGCTACACCTTC. Its translation is CASSLTANYGYTF.

This sequence joins TRBV6-5 and TRBJ2-1, with 9 bases fitting TRBD1. Germline CDR1 and CDR2: MNHEY and SVGAGI. CDR3 length: 15 amino acids. V lost 5 bases and J lost 8; bases outside the gene matches: 10. The CDR3 region has the DNA TGTGCCAGCAGTACCGGGACAGGGATATGGGATGAGCAGTTCTTC. This sequence encodes CASSTGTGIWDEQFF.